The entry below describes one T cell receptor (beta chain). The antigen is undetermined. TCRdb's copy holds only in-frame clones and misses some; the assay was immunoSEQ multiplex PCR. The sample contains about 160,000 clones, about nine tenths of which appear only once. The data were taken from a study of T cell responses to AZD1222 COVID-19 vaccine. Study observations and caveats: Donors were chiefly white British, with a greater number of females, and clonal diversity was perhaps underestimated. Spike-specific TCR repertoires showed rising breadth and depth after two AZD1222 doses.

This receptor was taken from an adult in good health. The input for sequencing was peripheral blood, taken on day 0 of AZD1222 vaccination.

Here the CDR3 reads CATRGTGENTEAFF. The CDR3 coding sequence is TGTGCCACCAGGGGGACAGGGGAGAACACTGAAGCTTTCTTT. The chain recombines TRBV24-1 with TRBJ1-1, with 10 bases that match TRBD1. Trimming cost V 7 bases and J 1 base; bases outside gene matches: 2. CDR3 size: 14 residues. From germline, CDR1 is KGHDR and CDR2 SFDVKD.